Shown below are 11 T cell receptor beta chains from a single sample sequenced in a study of cytomegalovirus exposure and HLA in healthy donors. It was with 60 Vbeta and 13 Jbeta primers that the PCR ran. Using immunoSEQ multiplex PCR, the repertoire was profiled, and TCRdb retains in-frame clones only, with some absent. The repertoire holds over 120,000 clones, with around 80% as singletons. Input material: PBMCs. The receptors stem from a young man in good health and CMV-seropositive.

The chain uses TRBV29-1 and TRBJ1-3, with unresolved D. Germline lookup yields CDR1 SQVTM and CDR2 ANQGSEA. V was trimmed by 6 bases and J by 6 bases, leaving 15 bases between them. The CDR3 runs to 13 residues. The CDR3 DNA is TGCAGCGTCGCCCCCAGATTCTTAAACACCATATATTTT. This sequence encodes CSVAPRFLNTIYF.

This sequence joins TRBV9 and TRBJ2-7; 7 nucleotides agree with TRBD2. This CDR3 contains 15 residues. CDR1 is SGDLS and CDR2 is YYNGEE in the germline V gene. Trimming cost V 0 bases and J 2 bases; bases outside gene matches: 5. CDR3 nucleotides: TGTGCCAGCAGCGTAGGGCTAGCGGAGACCTACGAGCAGTACTTC. It is translated as CASSVGLAETYEQYF.

The rearrangement uses TRBV28 and TRBJ1-2; no reliable D call. Germline assignment: CDR1 MDHEN and CDR2 SYDVKM. CDR3 length: 13 residues. Deletions cut 3 bases from V and 3 bases from J, with 8 bases between. In DNA form, the CDR3 reads TGTGCCAGCAGTTTTCGGCAGGACTATGGCTACACCTTC. It yields the protein CASSFRQDYGYTF.

The rearrangement joins TRBV5-4 to TRBJ2-3, with D possibly being TRBD1 (8 bases). Germline V gene lookup returns CDR1 SGHNT and CDR2 YYREEE (reference sequence). The CDR3 extends over 17 amino acids. V was trimmed by 0 bases and J by 4 bases, leaving 18 bases between them. CDR3 bases: TGTGCCAGCAGCTTGGCAGGGGGCGGGGGCCTCGCAGATACGCAGTATTTT. Translation gives CASSLAGGGGLADTQYF.

The J gene is TRBJ1-1, the V gene TRBV5-1; no firm D call. The CDR3 extends over 15 amino acids. V gave up 4 bases and J gave up 3 bases, with 16 bases separating them. Germline CDR1 and CDR2: SGHRS and YFSETQ. CDR3 region: CASSDGGRLDTEAFF. DNA of the CDR3: TGCGCCAGCAGCGACGGAGGGCGGCTGGACACTGAAGCTTTCTTT.

This clone was seen a handful of times. The chain employs TRBV6-5 and TRBJ1-1; 7 nucleotides match TRBD1. The germline V gene encodes CDR1 MNHEY and CDR2 SVGAGI. Trimming removed 7 bases from V and 5 bases from J; junction bases left unmatched: 10. The CDR3 has 14 residues. Here the CDR3 reads CASTLLGGRTEAFF. The DNA of the CDR3 is TGTGCCAGCACCTTACTAGGGGGCAGGACTGAAGCTTTCTTT.

The V and J genes are TRBV19 and TRBJ2-7, with 14 bases aligning to TRBD2. The CDR3 is 15 amino acids. The V gene end was trimmed by 5 bases and the J gene end by 3 bases; junction bases not matched to a gene: 3. Germline loops: CDR1 LNHDA, CDR2 SQIVND (reference sequence). DNA of the CDR3: TGTGCCAGTAGTGCGGGACTAGCGGGAGTCTACGAGCAGTACTTC. Translation: CASSAGLAGVYEQYF.

The chain recombines TRBV27 with TRBJ1-1; TRBD1 agrees at 9 bases. CDR3 length: 14 residues. The ends lost 6 bases at V and 1 base at J; junction bases unmatched: 3. Germline V lookup: CDR1 MNHEY, CDR2 SMNVEV (reference sequence). The CDR3 reads CASSLQGANTEAFF. In DNA, the CDR3 is TGTGCCAGCAGCTTACAGGGGGCGAACACTGAAGCTTTCTTT.

The chain is built from TRBV19 and TRBJ2-7; D unclear. CDR1 and CDR2 from the germline V gene are LNHDA and SQIVND (reference sequence). This CDR3 is 15 amino acids long. Trimming took 0 bases from V and 2 from J, leaving 11 bases between them. CDR3 nucleotide sequence: TGTGCCAGTAGTATAGAGAGGTCTTATCCCTACGAGCAGTACTTC. Translating gives CASSIERSYPYEQYF.

This clone was seen a single time. Germline is not matched at one junction end, which may reflect a read error. This chain connects TRBV5-1 to TRBJ2-3; 10 nucleotides agree with TRBD1. CDR3 size: 14 residues. Germline V gives CDR1 SGHRS, CDR2 YFSETQ. CDR3 protein: CASGLGTGADTRYF. The DNA for the CDR3 is TGCGCCAGCGGCTTAGGGACAGGGGCAGATACGCGGTATTTT. Looking up the rest from reference TRBV5-1 and TRBJ2-3 gives the full variable domain: KAGVTQTPRYLIKTRGQQVTLSCSPISGHRSVSWYQQTPGQGLQFLFEYFSETQRNKGNFPGRFSGRQFSNSRSEMNVSTLELGDSALYLCASGLGTGADTRYFGPGTRLTVL.

This clone was seen more than once but under ten times. This chain uses TRBV7-9 with TRBJ2-1; maybe TRBD1 (6 bases). Trimming pared 2 bases from V and 6 bases from J, leaving 11 bases between. Germline V CDR1 and CDR2: SEHNR, FQNEAQ (reference sequence). This CDR3 contains 14 residues. In nucleotides, the CDR3 is TGTGCCAGCAGCTTAACAGGGCTTAGCAATGAGCAGTTCTTC. Protein: CASSLTGLSNEQFF.